This TCR beta chain was obtained from a study of blood T cell repertoires in COVID-19. Study-level background: Sites across the United States, Italy and Spain contributed samples from acute and convalescent COVID-19. From T cells, B-cell-depleted T cells, or PBMCs came the material, which was cDNA or gDNA.

How the authors handled the data: Amplifying reference gene primers gave estimates of nucleated cell counts. The repertoire was sequenced with immunoSEQ multiplex PCR; TCRdb's copy has only in-frame clones and lacks some. The V and J calls and clone size come from that table; D and trimming were worked out from the DNA. The table records over 140,000 clones, 70% to 80% of them present only once. The sequencing sample was made of peripheral blood. This clonotype was sampled from a woman aged 80 or over with active or convalescent COVID-19.

In nucleotides, the CDR3 is TGTGCCAGCAGTGAATGGACGGGAGACTATGGCTACACCTTC. Protein sequence: CASSEWTGDYGYTF. The rearrangement joins TRBV25-1 to TRBJ1-2; D gene unclear. This CDR3 is built from 14 residues. The germline V gene has CDR1 MGHDK and CDR2 SYGVNS. V was cut by 1 base and J by 3 bases, with 9 bases left in between.